The 7 T cell receptor beta chains presented below share a single source sample, sequenced in a study of T-cell memory formation after mild COVID-19. TCRdb fed the 5' RACE reads into MiXCR, producing one record per CDR3 protein. The data contain about 470,000 distinct CDR3 sequences, around 27% of them seen just once; the ten biggest clones take up 12%. The sequencing sample was made of PBMCs or a T cell subset sorted from them (not recorded which). Receptor source: an adult woman who had mild COVID-19 (a few samples of this study predate the infection). Cell type and time point are not known.

In this sample, this clonotype turned up many times. The chain is built from TRBV10-3 and TRBJ2-1; 9 positions agree with TRBD1. This CDR3 is 15 amino acids long. Germline V gene sequence: CDR1 ENHRY, CDR2 SYGVKD. The V and J ends lost 4 bases and 3 bases, in that order; junction bases with no gene match: 4. The DNA of the CDR3 is TGTGCCATCAGTGCGGACAGGGGACTCTACAATGAGCAGTTCTTC. This translates into CAISADRGLYNEQFF.

The chain joins TRBV6-5 to TRBJ2-2; 7 bases are a match to TRBD1. The CDR3 runs to 16 residues. Germline V lookup: CDR1 MNHEY, CDR2 SVGAGI. Trimming cost V 5 bases and J 3 bases; bases outside gene matches: 9. The CDR3 DNA reads as TGTGCCAGCAGTCGGGACAGTCGAACGGACACCGGGGAGCTGTTTTTT. It yields the protein CASSRDSRTDTGELFF.

The chain is built from TRBV9 and TRBJ1-1; D is ambiguous. Germline V CDR1 and CDR2: SGDLS, YYNGEE. Between the trimmed V and J ends, which lost 1 base and 1 base, there was a span of 5 bases. This CDR3 has 13 residues. The CDR3 coding sequence is TGTGCCAGCAGCGTATTGGAGAACACTGAAGCTTTCTTT. Translated: CASSVLENTEAFF.

The chain uses TRBV9 and TRBJ1-3; weak D call: TRBD1 (5 bases). There are 16 residues in the CDR3. V was clipped by 3 bases and J by 2 bases, with 15 bases between them. Germline values: CDR1 SGDLS, CDR2 YYNGEE. CDR3 bases: TGTGCCAGCAGCGCCTCATCCGGGACCGCTGGAAACACCATATATTTT. Its protein product is CASSASSGTAGNTIYF.

The rearrangement links TRBV7-9 to TRBJ1-4, with no clear D. Germline V CDR1 and CDR2: SEHNR, FQNEAQ (reference sequence). This CDR3 has 15 amino acids. V shed 5 bases and J shed 8 bases, with 18 bases lying between them. In nucleotides, the CDR3 is TGTGCCAGCAGCCCCGGTCGCAGAGGGAGGGAAAAACTGTTTTTT. It codes for CASSPGRRGREKLFF. Together with reference TRBV7-9 and TRBJ1-4, the CDR3 gives the full variable domain: DTGVSQNPRHKITKRGQNVTFRCDPISEHNRLYWYRQTLGQGPEFLTYFQNEAQLEKSRLLSDRFSAERPKGSFSTLEIQRTEQGDSAMYLCASSPGRRGREKLFFGSGTQLSVL.

This clonotype has more than one count but fewer than ten. The gene calls are TRBV4-3 and TRBJ2-7, with D perhaps given as TRBD1 or TRBD2 (5 bases each). CDR1 and CDR2 (germline): LGHNA, YSLEER. The CDR3 extends over 15 amino acids. The ends were cut back, 1 base at V and 7 bases at J, with 17 bases in the middle. CDR3 nucleotides: TGCGCCAGCAGCCAAGGGGGAGACAGACTTCGGGAGCAGTACTTC. It codes for CASSQGGDRLREQYF.

This clonotype was seen only a few times. The chain recombines TRBV5-1 with TRBJ2-1, with 7 bases lining up with TRBD2. Trimming at V came to 3 bases and at J to 9 bases, leaving 9 bases not matched to a gene. CDR1 SGHRS and CDR2 YFSETQ come from the germline V gene. This CDR3 is 14 amino acids long. The CDR3 loop reads CASSSPGRASEQFF. The CDR3 nucleotides are TGCGCCAGCAGCTCTCCTGGGAGGGCCAGTGAGCAGTTCTTC.